This T cell receptor beta chain was identified during a study of cytomegalovirus exposure and HLA in healthy donors. Study details: An earlier analysis identified 100 million to 130 million unique TCR beta sequences in about 200 million T cells.

This clone was seen a single time. The target antigen is unknown. Overall study findings and caveats: Productive rates of about 90% or about 30% were seen for most TCR beta V segments in an earlier analysis. TCR association rates varied by HLA locus in a later analysis, with DRB1 highest and HLA-C lowest.

Donors showed nominal health when sampled, although they likely had unrecorded immune exposures. The PCR contained 60 Vbeta and 13 Jbeta primers. TCRdb's table, derived via immunoSEQ multiplex PCR, lists solely in-frame clones and lacks some. The sample records approximately 100,000 clones, 74% being singletons. The CDR3 runs 12 residues. Germline assignment: CDR1 SGHDT and CDR2 YYEEEE. Trimming took off 3 bases at V and 3 bases at J, with 7 bases between the two ends. The sequenced material came from PBMCs. V usage is TRBV5-6 and J usage is TRBJ2-7, with TRBD1 as a possible D gene (5 bases). This TCR derives from a human donor in good health. This CDR3 reads CASSSQGYEQYF. DNA for the CDR3: TGTGCCAGCAGCTCCCAGGGCTACGAGCAGTACTTC.